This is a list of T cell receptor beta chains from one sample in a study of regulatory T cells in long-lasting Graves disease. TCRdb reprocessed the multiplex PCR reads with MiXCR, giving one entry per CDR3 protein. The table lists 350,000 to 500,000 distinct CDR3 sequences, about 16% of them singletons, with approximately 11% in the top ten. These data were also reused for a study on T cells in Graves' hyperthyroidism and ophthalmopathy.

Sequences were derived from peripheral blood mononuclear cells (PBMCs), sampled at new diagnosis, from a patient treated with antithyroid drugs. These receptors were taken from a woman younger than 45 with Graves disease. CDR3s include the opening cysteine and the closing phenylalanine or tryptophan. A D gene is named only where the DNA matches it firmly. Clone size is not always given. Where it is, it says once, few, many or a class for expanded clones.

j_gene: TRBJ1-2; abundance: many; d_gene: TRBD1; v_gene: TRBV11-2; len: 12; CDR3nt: TGTGCCAGCAGCATGACAGGGGACGGCTACACCTTC; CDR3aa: CASSMTGDGYTF
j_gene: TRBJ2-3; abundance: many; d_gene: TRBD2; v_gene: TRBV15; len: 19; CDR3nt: TGTGCCACCAGCAGAGGCCTAGCGGGAGGGCAGGGGGGATTGGATACGCAGTATTTT; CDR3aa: CATSRGLAGGQGGLDTQYF
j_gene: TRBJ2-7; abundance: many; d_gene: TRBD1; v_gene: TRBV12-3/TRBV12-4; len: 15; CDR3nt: TGTGCCAGCAGTCCTACCGGGACAGGGGCTCGGGAGCAGTACTTC; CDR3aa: CASSPTGTGAREQYF
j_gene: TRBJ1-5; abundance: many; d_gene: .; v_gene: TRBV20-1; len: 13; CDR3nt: TGCAGTGCTAGAGGGGACACTAATCAGCCCCAGCATTTT; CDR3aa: CSARGDTNQPQHF
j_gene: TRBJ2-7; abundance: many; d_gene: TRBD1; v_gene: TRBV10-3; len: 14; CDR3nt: TGTGCCATCAGTGAAGGGACAGGGCCCCAGGAGGAGTACTTC; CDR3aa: CAISEGTGPQEEYF
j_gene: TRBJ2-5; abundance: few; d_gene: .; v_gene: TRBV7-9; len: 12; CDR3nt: TGTGCCAGCAGCGTATTTGGACCTATGATCCACTTC; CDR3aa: CASSVFGPMIHF
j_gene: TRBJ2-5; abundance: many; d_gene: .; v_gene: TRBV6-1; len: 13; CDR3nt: TGTGCCAGCATGAGACGGGCCCAAGAGACCCAGTACTTC; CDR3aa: CASMRRAQETQYF
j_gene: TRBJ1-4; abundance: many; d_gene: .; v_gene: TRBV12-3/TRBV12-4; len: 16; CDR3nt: TGTGCCAGCAGTTTAGCGAATCCGGTTCTCAATGAAAAACTGTTTTTT; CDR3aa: CASSLANPVLNEKLFF
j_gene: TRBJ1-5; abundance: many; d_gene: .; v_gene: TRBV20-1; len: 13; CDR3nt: TGCAGTGCTAGAGACCCGGGGGGTCAGCCCCAGCATTTT; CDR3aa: CSARDPGGQPQHF
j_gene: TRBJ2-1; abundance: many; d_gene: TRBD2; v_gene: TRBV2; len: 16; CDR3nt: TGTGCCAGCAGTGACGAGGGACTAGCGGGAGAGAATGAGCAGTTCTTC; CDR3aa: CASSDEGLAGENEQFF
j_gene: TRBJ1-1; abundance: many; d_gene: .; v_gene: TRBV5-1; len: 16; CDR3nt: TGCGCCAGCAGCTTGGCTCCGGATAAGGTGGTTGGTGAAGCTTTCTTT; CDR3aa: CASSLAPDKVVGEAFF
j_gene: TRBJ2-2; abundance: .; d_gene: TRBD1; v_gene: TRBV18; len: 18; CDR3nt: TGTGCCAGCTCACCAGCCATCCTGGGACAGCAGAACACCGGGGAGCTGTTTTTT; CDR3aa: CASSPAILGQQNTGELFF
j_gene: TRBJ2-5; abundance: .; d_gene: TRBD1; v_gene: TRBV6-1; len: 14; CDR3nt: TGTGCCAGCAACCCGGGACAGGGGATGGAGACCCAGTACTTC; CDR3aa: CASNPGQGMETQYF